The sequence of this T cell receptor (beta chain) was determined in a study of graft-versus-host responses after intestinal transplantation. As for the study in general: The whole recipient group had anti-thymocyte globulin induction followed by tacrolimus and steroids for around three years. Points from the study as a whole: Recipient marrow contained GvH clones, some of which appeared first in ileum or blood. In patients with graft-donor T cell macrochimerism, allograft graft-versus-host to host-versus-graft clonal ratios were high.

Some clones are missing from TCRdb's copy, which holds only in-frame ones; the method was immunoSEQ multiplex PCR. The data show about 64,000 clones, 85% to 95% seen once. The germline V gene has CDR1 MNHEY and CDR2 SVGAGI. The CDR3 covers 11 residues. Trimming removed 8 bases from V and 2 bases from J; junction bases left unmatched: 0. Comments on this clone: The target antigen is unknown.

The receptor was isolated from a human donor who was the organ donor for an intestinal transplant. This chain connects TRBV6-5 to TRBJ2-7; 7 bases align to TRBD2. The sequences come from unstimulated CD8+ T cells sorted from spleen or lymph node cells, collected before transplant. CDR3: CASGRAYEQYF. As DNA, the CDR3 is TGTGCCAGCGGGAGGGCCTACGAGCAGTACTTC.